Presented here are 27 T cell receptor beta chains from one specimen sequenced in a study of human T cells and chemical hapten exposure. TCRdb recomputed calls from the RACE reads with MiXCR, one row per CDR3 protein. This table holds about 80,000 distinct CDR3 sequences, less than 15% found once. Specified time point: pre-sensitization, week 0. Treatment defined: therapeutic diphenylcyclopropenone sensitization with weekly scalp DPC. The sample here was whole blood, taken in connection with sensitization to the hapten diphenylcyclopropenone (DPC). The receptors stem from a woman between 50 and 59 years old with alopecia areata. Some clones in this sample may be carry-over from other donors' samples.

The sample holds many counts of this clonotype. V and J are TRBV3-1 and TRBJ1-1; no clear D. The germline V gene encodes CDR1 LGHDT and CDR2 YNNKEL (reference sequence). Between the trimmed V and J ends, which lost 4 bases and 3 bases, there was a span of 3 bases. There are 11 residues in the CDR3. The CDR3: CASSLDTEAFF. CDR3 coding DNA: TGTGCCAGCAGCCTAGACACTGAAGCTTTCTTT.

The gene calls are TRBV19 and TRBJ2-2; 10 bases line up with TRBD2. Germline CDR1 and CDR2: LNHDA and SQIVND (reference sequence). With V trimmed by 7 bases and J by 5 bases, 19 bases remained unmatched. This CDR3 is 19 amino acids long. The CDR3 DNA follows: TGTGCCAGTATCCGAAAGGATCTGCGTAGCGGGAGGTCTACCGGGGAGCTGTTTTTT. It yields the protein CASIRKDLRSGRSTGELFF.

The CDR3 DNA follows: TGCAGTGCTAGCGGGAGAGTCAAAAACATTCAGTACTTC. It specifies CSASGRVKNIQYF. The chain combines TRBV20-1 with TRBJ2-4; tentatively, D is TRBD2 (6 bases). V was pared by 3 bases and J by 3 bases, with 9 bases between. Germline-derived CDR1 and CDR2 are DFQATT and SNEGSKA (reference sequence). This CDR3 has 13 residues.

This chain uses TRBV28 with TRBJ2-1, with 13 positions matching TRBD2. This CDR3 contains 19 residues. From germline, CDR1 is MDHEN and CDR2 SYDVKM. J gave up 12 bases and V 5 bases, and 22 bases lay outside the gene matches. The CDR3: CASSLGLAGPPSEFQGQFF. The CDR3 bases are TGTGCCAGCAGTCTGGGACTAGCGGGACCCCCCTCCGAATTTCAGGGGCAGTTCTTC.

This clonotype turned up a few times. This chain connects TRBV18 to TRBJ1-1, with a tentative D call TRBD1 (5 bases). This CDR3 has 14 amino acids. V lost 3 bases and J 5 bases, leaving 13 bases between the germline ends. The germline V gene has CDR1 KGHSH and CDR2 LQKENI. CDR3 coding DNA: TGTGCCAGCTCACCCTCGGGACTTTGGACTGAAGCTTTCTTT. Amino acid sequence: CASSPSGLWTEAFF. Full variable domain (outside the CDR3, taken from reference TRBV18 and TRBJ1-1): NAGVMQNPRHLVRRRGQEARLRCSPMKGHSHVYWYRQLPEEGLKFMVYLQKENIIDESGMPKERFSAEFPKEGPSILRIQQVVRGDSAAYFCASSPSGLWTEAFFGQGTRLTVV.

This clonotype came up once. The J gene is TRBJ1-2, the V gene TRBV29-1, with a possible D match to TRBD1 (6 bases). The CDR3 covers 14 residues. Germline CDR1 and CDR2: SQVTM and ANQGSEA. Deletions cut 0 bases from V and 4 bases from J, with 12 bases between. The CDR3 protein is CSVEDRGGGYGYTF. The CDR3 DNA reads as TGCAGCGTTGAAGATCGGGGGGGCGGCTATGGCTACACCTTC. Variable domain in full (rest from reference TRBV29-1 and TRBJ1-2): SAVISQKPSRDICQRGTSLTIQCQVDSQVTMMFWYRQQPGQSLTLIATANQGSEATYESGFVIDKFPISRPNLTFSTLTVSNMSPEDSSIYLCSVEDRGGGYGYTFGSGTRLTVV.

This clonotype came up a few times. This chain links TRBV29-1 with TRBJ2-3; possibly TRBD1 for D (6 bases). The CDR3 covers 14 residues. Germline lookup yields CDR1 SQVTM and CDR2 ANQGSEA. V dropped 7 bases and J dropped 2 bases, with 16 bases sitting between them. CDR3 nucleotides: TGCAGCGCCCACCTTCAGGGGAACACAGATACGCAGTATTTT. Translated: CSAHLQGNTDTQYF.

The CDR3 loop reads CASSDPSLKFF. The DNA of the CDR3 is TGTGCCAGCAGTGACCCCAGCCTGAAGTTCTTC. The V and J genes are TRBV2 and TRBJ2-1, with no clear D. The CDR3 contains 11 residues. V dropped 3 bases and J dropped 14 bases, with 11 bases sitting between them. Germline V gene data show CDR1 as SNHLY and CDR2 as FYNNEI.

This clonotype was observed a handful of times. V is TRBV7-2 and J is TRBJ2-5, with 7 bases matching TRBD1. The CDR3 contains 18 residues. CDR1 and CDR2 (germline): SGHTA, FQGNSA. After removal of 5 bases from V and 9 bases from J, the junction contained 24 bases not matched to a gene. CDR3: CASSPASPDRVKGKSQYF. The CDR3 DNA is TGTGCCAGCAGCCCAGCATCACCTGACAGGGTCAAGGGGAAATCCCAGTACTTC. Using reference TRBV7-2 and TRBJ2-5 for the parts outside the CDR3, the full variable domain is GAGVSQSPSNKVTEKGKDVELRCDPISGHTALYWYRQSLGQGLEFLIYFQGNSAPDKSGLPSDRFSAERTGGSVSTLTIQRTQQEDSAVYLCASSPASPDRVKGKSQYFGPGTRLLVL.

This clonotype was counted a few times. This rearrangement joins TRBV13 to TRBJ2-2; no reliable D call. Germline V gene sequence: CDR1 PRHDT, CDR2 FYEKMQ (reference sequence). V gave up 2 bases and J gave up 2 bases, with 6 bases separating them. The CDR3 has 14 residues. CDR3 DNA sequence: TGTGCCAGCAGCTTACGGATAAACACCGGGGAGCTGTTTTTT. Protein: CASSLRINTGELFF.

The CDR3 protein is CASSAWDTYQETQYF. The CDR3 coding sequence is TGTGCCAGCAGCGCCTGGGACACGTACCAAGAGACCCAGTACTTC. V is TRBV5-4 and J is TRBJ2-5, with D possibly being TRBD1 (6 bases). The CDR3 loop spans 15 amino acids. CDR1 is SGHNT, CDR2 YYREEE, per germline (reference sequence). Trimming took off 4 bases at V and 0 bases at J, with 13 bases between the two ends.

This clonotype came up a few times. This rearrangement joins TRBV11-2 to TRBJ1-1; D gene unclear. Germline V CDR1 and CDR2: SGHAT, FQNNGV. There are 13 residues in the CDR3. The V end was cut by 4 bases, the J end by 0 bases, with 6 bases between. The CDR3 DNA reads as TGTGCCAGCAGCTCCGGTATGAACACTGAAGCTTTCTTT. It specifies CASSSGMNTEAFF.

In its sample, this clonotype was seen once. The J gene is TRBJ1-1, the V gene TRBV7-9; D not resolved. V lost 0 bases, J lost 13 bases, and 12 bases lay in between. CDR3 size: 12 residues. Germline lookup yields CDR1 SEHNR and CDR2 FQNEAQ (reference sequence). CDR3 residues: CASSLAVGPDFF. CDR3 bases: TGTGCCAGCAGCTTAGCAGTGGGCCCTGATTTCTTT.

This chain uses TRBV11-3 with TRBJ2-7, with D hard to call. Per germline, CDR1 SGHNT and CDR2 YENEEA. The CDR3 is 13 residues long. The germline V and J ends were trimmed by 5 bases and 1 base, with 9 bases remaining between them. The CDR3 DNA is TGTGCCAGCAGCCCAGGACCTTCCTACGAGCAGTACTTC. Translated: CASSPGPSYEQYF.

This clonotype was observed a handful of times. V gene TRBV29-1 combines with J gene TRBJ2-7, with 11 bases fitting TRBD1. CDR1 and CDR2 (germline): SQVTM, ANQGSEA. The CDR3 covers 13 residues. The V and J ends lost 6 bases and 5 bases, in that order; junction bases with no gene match: 6. DNA of the CDR3: TGCAGCGTGGCGGGACAGGGGGAGAACGAGCAGTACTTC. Encoded protein: CSVAGQGENEQYF.

This rearrangement joins TRBV2 to TRBJ1-5; D is uncertain. CDR1 and CDR2 (germline): SNHLY, FYNNEI. Trimming removed 5 bases from V and 0 bases from J, with 8 bases in between. This CDR3 spans 14 amino acids. CDR3 residues: CASSIDGSNQPQHF. The DNA for the CDR3 is TGTGCCAGCAGTATCGACGGTAGCAATCAGCCCCAGCATTTT.

A few counts support this clonotype. The chain joins TRBV28 to TRBJ1-1; D is unclear. V lost 8 bases to trimming and J lost 6 bases, with 22 bases between them. CDR3 length: 15 amino acids. Germline lookup yields CDR1 MDHEN and CDR2 SYDVKM. The chain's CDR3 is CASAPAQLLPAEAFF. CDR3 bases: TGTGCCAGCGCCCCGGCACAGCTGCTCCCCGCTGAAGCTTTCTTT.

This clonotype was found a few times. CDR3 sequence reads: CASSLPGQGTEAFF. As DNA, the CDR3 is TGTGCCAGCAGCCTCCCCGGACAGGGGACTGAAGCTTTCTTT. The V call is TRBV7-6, the J call TRBJ1-1; 9 bases fit TRBD1. V shed 5 bases, J shed 5 bases, and the junction held 6 bases outside the gene matches. The germline gives CDR1 SGHVS, CDR2 FNYEAQ. This CDR3 comprises 14 residues.

This clonotype was seen a handful of times. The chain recombines TRBV7-6 with TRBJ2-2; no clear D gene. The CDR3 totals 12 residues. CDR1 is SGHVS, CDR2 FNYEAQ, per germline. Trimming took off 0 bases at V and 6 bases at J, with 2 bases between the two ends. The CDR3 protein is CASSLASGELFF. The CDR3 nucleotides are TGTGCCAGCAGCTTAGCGTCCGGGGAGCTGTTTTTT.

The J gene is TRBJ2-1, the V gene TRBV3-1, with 8 bases that match TRBD1. This CDR3 is built from 15 residues. CDR1 and CDR2 from the germline V gene are LGHDT and YNNKEL (reference sequence). V shed 3 bases, J shed 2 bases, and the junction held 3 bases outside the gene matches. The CDR3 DNA follows: TGTGCCAGCAGCCAGAACAGGGGGACCTACAATGAGCAGTTCTTC. As protein: CASSQNRGTYNEQFF.

This clonotype was observed a handful of times. This chain connects TRBV7-8 to TRBJ2-1, with unresolved D. Trimming cost V 6 bases and J 5 bases, with 11 bases left between them. CDR1 is SGHVS and CDR2 is FQNEAQ in the germline V gene. The CDR3 sequence is 13 residues long. CDR3 sequence (DNA): TGTGCCAGCAGTTTTTCGGGCGACAATGAGCAGTTCTTC. Residues: CASSFSGDNEQFF.

The rearrangement joins TRBV19 to TRBJ2-1; possible D gene TRBD2, 6 bases. V was cut by 2 bases and J by 12 bases, with 14 bases left in between. Per germline, CDR1 LNHDA and CDR2 SQIVND (reference sequence). The CDR3 is 13 amino acids. For the CDR3, the DNA is TGTGCCAGTAGTATAAGGGAGGAGGGAGGGCAGTTCTTC. As protein: CASSIREEGGQFF.

V gene TRBV29-1 combines with J gene TRBJ2-2, with D unclear. This CDR3 contains 14 residues. CDR1 is SQVTM and CDR2 is ANQGSEA in the germline V gene. V was clipped by 7 bases and J by 7 bases, with 19 bases between them. The CDR3 loop is CSATRSLTDGELFF. The DNA of the CDR3 is TGCAGCGCCACCCGGTCGTTAACTGACGGGGAGCTGTTTTTT.

The CDR3 protein is CASSVQGARTEAFF. CDR3 nucleotides: TGTGCCAGCAGTGTTCAGGGGGCAAGGACTGAAGCTTTCTTT. The chain couples TRBV27 to TRBJ1-1; 8 nucleotides agree with TRBD1. CDR1 is MNHEY, CDR2 SMNVEV, per germline (reference sequence). The CDR3 runs 14 residues. V shed 5 bases, J shed 5 bases, and the junction held 7 bases outside the gene matches.

There are a few counts of this clonotype. The CDR3 spells CSVAQDSDGYTF. The CDR3 DNA reads as TGCAGCGTTGCCCAAGACTCCGACGGCTACACCTTC. The chain links TRBV29-1 to TRBJ1-2; unclear D gene. The V gene lost 4 bases and the J gene lost 8 bases, with 14 bases spanning the gap. CDR3 size: 12 residues. Per the germline V gene, CDR1 is SQVTM and CDR2 is ANQGSEA.

V is TRBV6-5 and J is TRBJ2-6, with D unclear. Germline CDR1 is MNHEY and CDR2 is SVGAGI. CDR3 length equals 16 residues. Trimming pared 2 bases from V and 2 bases from J, leaving 10 bases between. CDR3 bases: TGTGCCAGCAGTTACACCCGGGCAGCTGGGGCCAACGTCCTGACTTTC. It is translated as CASSYTRAAGANVLTF.

This clonotype was seen at least ten times. J is TRBJ2-6 and V is TRBV5-5; D unresolved. Germline V gene sequence: CDR1 SGHKS, CDR2 YYEKEE (reference sequence). Trimming stripped 3 bases from V and 0 bases from J, with 10 bases between. This CDR3 contains 16 residues. For the CDR3, the DNA is TGTGCCAGCAGCTCGACACTAAGCTCTGGGGCCAACGTCCTGACTTTC. Translated: CASSSTLSSGANVLTF.